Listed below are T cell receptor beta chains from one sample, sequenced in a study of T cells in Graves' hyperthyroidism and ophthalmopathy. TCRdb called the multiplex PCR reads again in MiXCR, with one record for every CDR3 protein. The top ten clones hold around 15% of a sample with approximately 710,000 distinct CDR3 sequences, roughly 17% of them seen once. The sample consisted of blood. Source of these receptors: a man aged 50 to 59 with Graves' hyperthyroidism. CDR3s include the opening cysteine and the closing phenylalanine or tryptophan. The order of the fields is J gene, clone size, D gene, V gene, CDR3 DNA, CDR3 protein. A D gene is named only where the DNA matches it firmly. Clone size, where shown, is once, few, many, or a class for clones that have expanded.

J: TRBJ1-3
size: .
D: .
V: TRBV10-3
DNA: TGTGCCATCAGAGACAACCACTCTGGAAACACCATATATTTT
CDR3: CAIRDNHSGNTIYF

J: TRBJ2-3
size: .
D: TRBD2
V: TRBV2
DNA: TGTGCCAGCAGTCAACTAGCGGGGATTACAGGTACGCAGTATTTT
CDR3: CASSQLAGITGTQYF

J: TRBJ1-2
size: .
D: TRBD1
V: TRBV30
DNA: TGTGCCTGGAATAGGGACAGATCTGGCTACACCTTC
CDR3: CAWNRDRSGYTF

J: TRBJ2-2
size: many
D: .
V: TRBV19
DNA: TGTGCCAGTAGAGTTGGGACCGCTAACACCGGGGAGCTGTTTTTT
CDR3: CASRVGTANTGELFF

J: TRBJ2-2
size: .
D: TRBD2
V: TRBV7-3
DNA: TGTGCCAGCAGCGTACTAGCGGGAGCAACGGGCGGGGAGCTGTTTTTT
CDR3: CASSVLAGATGGELFF

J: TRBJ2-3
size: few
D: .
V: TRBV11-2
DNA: TGTGCCAGCAGCCAAACACTAGCTGGAATAAGCACAGATACGCAGTATTTT
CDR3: CASSQTLAGISTDTQYF

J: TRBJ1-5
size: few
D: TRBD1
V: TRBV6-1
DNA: TGTGCCAGCAGTTCGACAGGGGGCGTGGGATTCAGGTCGGGTTCCAATCAGCCCCAGCATTTT
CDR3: CASSSTGGVGFRSGSNQPQHF

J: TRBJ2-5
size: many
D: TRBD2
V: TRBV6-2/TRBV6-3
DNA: TGTGCCAGCAGTTACGAGGCGGCTAGCGGGAGGCCCGAAGAGACCCAGTACTTC
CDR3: CASSYEAASGRPEETQYF

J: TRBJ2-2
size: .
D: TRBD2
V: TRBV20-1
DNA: TGCAGTGCTTCCCTGGGGGGAGGGGTTAGGACCGGGGAGCTGTTTTTT
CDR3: CSASLGGGVRTGELFF

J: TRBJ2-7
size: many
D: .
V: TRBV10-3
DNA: TGTGCCATCAGTGAGTCGGGGTCGCGCTCCTACGAGCAGTACTTC
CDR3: CAISESGSRSYEQYF

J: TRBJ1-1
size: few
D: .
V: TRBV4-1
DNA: TGCGCCAGCAGCCAAGGGCCAAATATCGCAACTGAAGCTTTCTTT
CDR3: CASSQGPNIATEAFF

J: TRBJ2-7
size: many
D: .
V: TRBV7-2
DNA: TGTGCCAGCAGCACTCAGGGGGCGGGAGCCACCTACGAGCAGTACTTC
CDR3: CASSTQGAGATYEQYF

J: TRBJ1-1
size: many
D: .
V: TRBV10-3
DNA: TGTGCCATCAGGGGCTCGAACACTGAAGCTTTCTTT
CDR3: CAIRGSNTEAFF

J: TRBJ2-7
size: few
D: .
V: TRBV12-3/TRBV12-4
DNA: TGTGCCAGCAGGCGGACAGAGTTATCCTACGAGCAGTACTTC
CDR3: CASRRTELSYEQYF

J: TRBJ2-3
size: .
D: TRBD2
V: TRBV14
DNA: TGTGCCAGCAGCCAATTGGTAGCGGGAGGCACGCAGTATTTT
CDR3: CASSQLVAGGTQYF

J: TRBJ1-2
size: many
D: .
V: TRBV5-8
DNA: TGTGCCAGCAGCTTGGCCGGGGAGCCTCCGATCTATGGCTACACCTTC
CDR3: CASSLAGEPPIYGYTF

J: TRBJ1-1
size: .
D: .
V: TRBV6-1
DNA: TGTGCCAGCAGTAGGGAAACGGGCTTTAATGAAGCTTTCTTT
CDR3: CASSRETGFNEAFF

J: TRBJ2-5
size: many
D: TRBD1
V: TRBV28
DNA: TGTGCCAGCAGTTACGCGGGACAGGGCATAGGGGGGACCCAGTACTTC
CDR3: CASSYAGQGIGGTQYF

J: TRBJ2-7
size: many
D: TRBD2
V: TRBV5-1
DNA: TGCGCCAGCAGCCTTACGGGAGGGAGCGCCTACGAGCAGTACTTC
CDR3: CASSLTGGSAYEQYF

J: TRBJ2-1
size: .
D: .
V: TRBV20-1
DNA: TGCAGTGCTAGCACTGGGAATCCGCCCTACAATGAGCAGTTCTTC
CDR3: CSASTGNPPYNEQFF

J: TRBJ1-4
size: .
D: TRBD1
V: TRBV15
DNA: TGTGCCACCAGCCCGACAGGGGAAGAAAAACTGTTTTTT
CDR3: CATSPTGEEKLFF

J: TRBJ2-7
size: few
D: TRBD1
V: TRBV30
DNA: TGTGCCTGGAGTGCGATACAGGGGCCCTACGAGCAGTACTTC
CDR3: CAWSAIQGPYEQYF

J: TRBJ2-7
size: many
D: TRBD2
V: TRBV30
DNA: TGTGCCTGGAGTTCAACTAGCGGGAGGGCCTACGAGCAGTACTTC
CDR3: CAWSSTSGRAYEQYF

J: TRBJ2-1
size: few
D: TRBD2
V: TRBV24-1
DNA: TGTGCCACCAGTGATACTCCGGGACTAGCGACCAATGAGCAGTTCTTC
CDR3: CATSDTPGLATNEQFF

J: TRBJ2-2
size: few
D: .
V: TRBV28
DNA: TGTGCCAGCAGTTTTGGCAGGGGGGAGCTGTTTTTT
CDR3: CASSFGRGELFF

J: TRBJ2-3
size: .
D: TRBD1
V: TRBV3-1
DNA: TGTGCCAGCAGCCCTCGACAGGGGGCGATTGCTCTAGGTTGGGCAGATACGCAGTATTTT
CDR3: CASSPRQGAIALGWADTQYF

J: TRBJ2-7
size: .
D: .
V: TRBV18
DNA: TGTGCCAGCTCACCACCCTCGGCGGGCTACGAGCAGTACTTC
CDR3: CASSPPSAGYEQYF

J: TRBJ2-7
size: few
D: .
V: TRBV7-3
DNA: TGTGCCAGCAGCCCGTCGAGTGTAGGGGCCTACGAGCAGTACTTC
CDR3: CASSPSSVGAYEQYF

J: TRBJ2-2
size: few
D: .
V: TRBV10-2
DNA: TGCGCCAGCAGCTACACTTCGAACACCGGGGAGCTGTTTTTT
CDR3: CASSYTSNTGELFF

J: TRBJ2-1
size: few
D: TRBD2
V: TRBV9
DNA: TGTGCCAGCAGCCCTAGCGGGAGGTTTGTGAACAATGAGCAGTTCTTC
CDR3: CASSPSGRFVNNEQFF

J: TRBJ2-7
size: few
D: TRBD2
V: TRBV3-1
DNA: TGTGCCAGCAGTACCGAACTAGCGGGTTACGAGCAGTACTTC
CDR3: CASSTELAGYEQYF

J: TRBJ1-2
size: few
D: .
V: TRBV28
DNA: TGTGCCAGCACCGCGACCGACGAGGCGGGACTTAACTATGGCTACACCTTC
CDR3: CASTATDEAGLNYGYTF

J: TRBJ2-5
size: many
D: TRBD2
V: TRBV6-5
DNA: TGTGCCAGCAGTTACTCGTCAATAGCGGGAACGGTCGAGACCCAGTACTTC
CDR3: CASSYSSIAGTVETQYF